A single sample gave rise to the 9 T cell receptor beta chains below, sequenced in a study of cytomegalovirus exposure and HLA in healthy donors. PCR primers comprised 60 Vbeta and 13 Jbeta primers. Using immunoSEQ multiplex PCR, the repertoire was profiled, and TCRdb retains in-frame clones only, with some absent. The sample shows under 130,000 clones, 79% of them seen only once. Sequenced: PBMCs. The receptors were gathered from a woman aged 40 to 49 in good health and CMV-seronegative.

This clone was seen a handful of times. CDR3 loop: CASSEDIAVKETQYF. CDR3 nucleotide sequence: TGTGCCAGCAGTGAAGACATAGCGGTGAAAGAGACCCAGTACTTC. The chain recombines TRBV2 with TRBJ2-5; a possible D gene is TRBD2 (6 bases). The CDR3 runs 15 residues. Trimming took 1 base from V and 3 from J, leaving 12 bases between them. Germline CDR1 SNHLY, CDR2 FYNNEI.

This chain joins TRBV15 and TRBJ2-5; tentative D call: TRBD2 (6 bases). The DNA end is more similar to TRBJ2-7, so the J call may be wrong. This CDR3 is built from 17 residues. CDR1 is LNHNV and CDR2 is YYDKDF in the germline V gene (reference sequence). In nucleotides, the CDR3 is TGTGCCACCAGCAGAGTCGGGGACTGGAGTGGATCCTACGAGCAGTACTTC. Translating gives CATSRVGDWSGSYEQYF.

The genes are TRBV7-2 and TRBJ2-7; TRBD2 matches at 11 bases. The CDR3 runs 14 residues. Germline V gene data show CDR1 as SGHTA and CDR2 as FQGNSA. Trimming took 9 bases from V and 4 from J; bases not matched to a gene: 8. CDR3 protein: CASSKTSGKYEQYF. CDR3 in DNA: TGTGCCAGTAGCAAGACTAGCGGGAAGTACGAGCAGTACTTC. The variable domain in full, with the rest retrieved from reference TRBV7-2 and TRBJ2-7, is GAGVSQSPSNKVTEKGKDVELRCDPISGHTALYWYRQSLGQGLEFLIYFQGNSAPDKSGLPSDRFSAERTGGSVSTLTIQRTQQEDSAVYLCASSKTSGKYEQYFGPGTRLTVT.

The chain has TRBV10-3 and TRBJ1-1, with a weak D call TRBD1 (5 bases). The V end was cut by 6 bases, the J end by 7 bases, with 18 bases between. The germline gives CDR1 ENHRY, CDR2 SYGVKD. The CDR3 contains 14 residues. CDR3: CAIRPWGEENEAFF. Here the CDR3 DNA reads TGTGCCATCAGACCCTGGGGGGAGGAGAATGAAGCTTTCTTT.

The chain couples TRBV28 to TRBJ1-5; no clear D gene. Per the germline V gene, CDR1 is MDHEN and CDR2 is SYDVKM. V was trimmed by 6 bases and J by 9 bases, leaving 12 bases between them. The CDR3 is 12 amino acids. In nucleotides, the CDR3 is TGTGCCAGCAGCCAGAGGGCACGGCCCCAGCATTTT. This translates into CASSQRARPQHF.

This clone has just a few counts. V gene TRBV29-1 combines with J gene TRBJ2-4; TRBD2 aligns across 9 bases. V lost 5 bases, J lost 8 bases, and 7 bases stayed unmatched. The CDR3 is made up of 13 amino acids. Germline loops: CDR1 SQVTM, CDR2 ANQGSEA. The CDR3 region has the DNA TGCAGCGTTACCTTAGCGGGAGTGGACATTCAGTACTTC. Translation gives CSVTLAGVDIQYF.

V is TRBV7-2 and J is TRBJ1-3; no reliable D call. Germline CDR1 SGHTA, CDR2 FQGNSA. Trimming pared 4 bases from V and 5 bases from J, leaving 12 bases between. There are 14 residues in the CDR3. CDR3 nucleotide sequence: TGTGCCAGCAGCTCCTCGGGTAGGAGAAACACCATATATTTT. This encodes CASSSSGRRNTIYF.

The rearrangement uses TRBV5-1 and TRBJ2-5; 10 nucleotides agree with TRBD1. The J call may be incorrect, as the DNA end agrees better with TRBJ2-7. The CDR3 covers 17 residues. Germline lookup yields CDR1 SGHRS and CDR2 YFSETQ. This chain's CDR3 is CASSLARRDRGYHEQYF. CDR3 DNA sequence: TGCGCCAGCAGCTTGGCGAGGAGGGACAGGGGCTACCACGAGCAGTACTTC.

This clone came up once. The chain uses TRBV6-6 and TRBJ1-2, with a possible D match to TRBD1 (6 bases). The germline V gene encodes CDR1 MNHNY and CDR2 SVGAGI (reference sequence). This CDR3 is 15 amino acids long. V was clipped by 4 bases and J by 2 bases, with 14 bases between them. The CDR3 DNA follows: TGTGCCAGCAGTTCTCTTAACACAGGGAACTATGGCTACACCTTC. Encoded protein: CASSSLNTGNYGYTF.